This T cell receptor (beta chain) was observed in a study of blood T cell repertoires in COVID-19. This clone was observed a handful of times. Here immunoSEQ multiplex PCR was the method, and the copy in TCRdb shows in-frame clones only, minus some. This table holds over 150,000 clones, 84% found once. The origin of this receptor is a human donor in a cohort sampled during active COVID-19. The sample taken for sequencing was peripheral blood.

CDR3 nucleotides: TGTGCCAGCAGCCCACAGAAGACTAGCGGGAGGTCGGAGACCCAGTACTTC. Protein: CASSPQKTSGRSETQYF. V is TRBV14 and J is TRBJ2-5; 13 bases align to TRBD2. J was trimmed by 5 bases and V by 4 bases; bases with no gene match: 10. Per germline, CDR1 SGHDN and CDR2 FVKESK. The CDR3 spans 17 residues.